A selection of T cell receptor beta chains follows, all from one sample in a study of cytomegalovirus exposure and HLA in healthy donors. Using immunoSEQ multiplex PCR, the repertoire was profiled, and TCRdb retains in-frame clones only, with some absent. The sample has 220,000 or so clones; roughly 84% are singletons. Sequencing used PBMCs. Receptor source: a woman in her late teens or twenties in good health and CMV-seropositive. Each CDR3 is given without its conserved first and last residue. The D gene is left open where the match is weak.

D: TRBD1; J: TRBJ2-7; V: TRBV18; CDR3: ASSAGQGDYEQY
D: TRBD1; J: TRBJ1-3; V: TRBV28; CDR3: ASIRGQGAIESGNTIY
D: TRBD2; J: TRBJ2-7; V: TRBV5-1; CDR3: ASMSSGASYEQY
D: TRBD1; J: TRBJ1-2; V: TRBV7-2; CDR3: ASSPDRGPYGYT
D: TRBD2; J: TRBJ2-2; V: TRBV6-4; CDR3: ASSGLAGAGTGELF
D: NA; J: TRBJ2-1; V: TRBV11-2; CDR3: ASSAIKGQKNNEQF
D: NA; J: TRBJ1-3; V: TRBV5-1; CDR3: ASSLDRAAGNTIY
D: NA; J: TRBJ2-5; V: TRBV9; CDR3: ASSVAATGPGETQY
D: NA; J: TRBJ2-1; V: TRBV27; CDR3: ASSSPVAISEQF
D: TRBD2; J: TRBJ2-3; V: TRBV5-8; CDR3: ASSLRNVAGVEDTQY
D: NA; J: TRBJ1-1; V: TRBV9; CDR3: ASSPYTLNTEAF
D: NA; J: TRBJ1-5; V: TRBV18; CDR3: ASSPPGGNQPQH
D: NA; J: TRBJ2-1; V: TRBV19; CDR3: ASSMDTTYNEQF
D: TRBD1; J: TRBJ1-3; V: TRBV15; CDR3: ATSRRTGGSSGNTIY
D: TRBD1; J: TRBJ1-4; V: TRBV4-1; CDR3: ASSRSLGTGNEKLF
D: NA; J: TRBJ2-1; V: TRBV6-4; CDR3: ATRTSEQF
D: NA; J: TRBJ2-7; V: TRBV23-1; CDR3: ASSQSGQLFYEQY
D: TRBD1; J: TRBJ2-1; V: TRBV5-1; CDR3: ASSLGQDRAKQF
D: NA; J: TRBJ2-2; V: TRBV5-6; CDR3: ASSLGGGELF
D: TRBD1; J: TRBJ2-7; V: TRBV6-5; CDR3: ASSYWGRATGGEQY
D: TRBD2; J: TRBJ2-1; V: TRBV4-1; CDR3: ASSHRYSGSLPYNEQF
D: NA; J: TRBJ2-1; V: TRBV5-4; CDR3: ASSSPTDTYNEQF
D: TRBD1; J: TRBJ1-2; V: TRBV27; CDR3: ASSSPSRQGASGYT
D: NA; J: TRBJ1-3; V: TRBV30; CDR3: AWSLASGNTIY
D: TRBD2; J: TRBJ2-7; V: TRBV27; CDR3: ASSLYPSGAYEQY
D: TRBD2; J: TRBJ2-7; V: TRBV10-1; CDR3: ASSPVAGRSYEQY
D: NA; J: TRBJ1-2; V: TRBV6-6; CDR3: ASSYSQVYGYT
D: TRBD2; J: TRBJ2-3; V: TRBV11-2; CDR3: ASSLGRLAGADTQY
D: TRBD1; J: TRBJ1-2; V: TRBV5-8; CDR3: ASSPPSGTAYYGYT